Detailed here is one T cell receptor beta chain. The clone's antigen remains unknown. Base qualities are not recorded, but no much larger clone differs from it by a single base. CDR1 and CDR2, per the germline V gene, are SNHLY and FYNNEI. Trimming accounts for 4 bases at V and 5 bases at J, while the number of junction bases matched to no gene is 9. The CDR3 runs 16 residues from the cysteine to the phenylalanine. Kept here is only the CDR3 DNA, which spans 48 bases and is read in frame from base 1. The record originates from a study of response to subunit inactivated influenza vaccine listed by TCRdb under 2018. General notes on the study: To follow how T cells responded to a trivalent subunit inactivated influenza vaccine, the researchers relied on deep quantitative profiling of the T cell receptor repertoire.

The paper as a whole reports these results and caveats: The authors proposed that each seasonal influenza vaccination may bring in only a limited number of new T cells.

The protocol used for the library was RT-PCR. Instrument used: Illumina HiSeq 2500. TCRdb reanalyzed the raw reads on its own, using fastp at Q25 for trimming and MiXCR for clone calling, and kept in-frame beta chains. Under each unique CDR3 protein, matching rows form one entry showing the most common genes and DNA. In this sample the table shows 450,000 to 600,000 distinct CDR3 sequences, more than 7% of which occur a single time. The ten largest clonotypes hold over 10% of the sample. The clonotype comes from a man aged 50-75 years who received an inactivated influenza vaccine. Donor details come from another sample of the same person, matched by shared clones. The rearrangement combines TRBV2 with TRBJ1-4, and TRBD1 aligns with 8 junction nucleotides. This material consisted of PBMCs from blood, taken around 25 months after vaccination. The sequenced DNA is TGTGCCAGCAGTGTTGGACAGGGACCCCTCAATGAAAAACTGTTTTTT. Translation gives CASSVGQGPLNEKLFF.